Below are 17 T cell receptor beta chains sequenced from a single sample in a study of pediatric ulcerative colitis. Measured with immunoSEQ multiplex PCR; TCRdb has only the in-frame clones, and not every one. The data show about 36,000 clones, with 55% to 85% seen just once and 0.74% held by the top ten. Rectal tissue came from one to two pinch biopsies taken at colonoscopy. The specimen sequenced was gut tissue. The receptor set was obtained from a boy aged 5-17 years with moderate ulcerative colitis.

This clone was detected a few times. The V and J genes are TRBV6-5 and TRBJ1-6; tentative D call: TRBD1 (5 bases). The CDR3 extends over 13 amino acids. Per the germline V gene, CDR1 is MNHEY and CDR2 is SVGAGI. The V end was cut by 2 bases, the J end by 8 bases, with 7 bases between. CDR3 sequence (DNA): TGTGCCAGCAGTTACGGGGCGTATTCACCCCTCCACTTT. This sequence encodes CASSYGAYSPLHF.

In DNA, the CDR3 is TGCGCCAGCAGGGGACAGGGGGTTCGGAACTATGGCTACACCTTC. It translates to CASRGQGVRNYGYTF. V is TRBV5-1 and J is TRBJ1-2, with 11 bases that match TRBD1. CDR1 is SGHRS and CDR2 is YFSETQ in the germline V gene. The J segment lost 2 bases and the V segment lost 5 bases, leaving 5 bases of the junction unmatched. The length of the CDR3 is 15 residues.

The rearrangement links TRBV5-1 to TRBJ1-1; weak D call: TRBD1 (5 bases). V lost 4 bases and J lost 1, with 8 bases in between. This CDR3 contains 13 residues. Germline V CDR1 and CDR2: SGHRS, YFSETQ. DNA for the CDR3: TGCGCCAGCAGCGCTACAGGGAACACTGAAGCTTTCTTT. It translates to CASSATGNTEAFF.

This clone was counted once. The chain uses TRBV9 and TRBJ2-1; D not resolved. The CDR3 runs 15 residues. Between the trimmed V and J ends, which lost 3 bases and 0 bases, there was a span of 10 bases. Germline CDR1 SGDLS, CDR2 YYNGEE. The CDR3 spells CASSARNPSYNEQFF. The CDR3 region has the DNA TGTGCCAGCAGCGCCCGAAACCCCTCCTACAATGAGCAGTTCTTC.

The chain recombines TRBV28 with TRBJ2-4; 7 bases map to TRBD1. There are 14 residues in the CDR3. Germline V CDR1 and CDR2: MDHEN, SYDVKM. Germline trimming cut 6 bases from V and 5 bases from J; bases unmatched to any gene: 7. DNA for the CDR3: TGTGCCAGCAGCTTACAGGGGACCCAAAACATTCAGTACTTC. This encodes CASSLQGTQNIQYF.

The chain carries TRBV5-1 and TRBJ2-2, with a weak D call TRBD2 (5 bases). The CDR3 is 14 residues long. V was clipped by 4 bases and J by 6 bases, with 13 bases between them. Germline V CDR1 and CDR2: SGHRS, YFSETQ. DNA for the CDR3: TGCGCCAGCAGCCCAACCCCGGGATCCGGGGAGCTGTTTTTT. Translating it yields CASSPTPGSGELFF.

In its sample, this clone ranks as medium-sized. This chain joins TRBV10-3 and TRBJ1-6, with D hard to call. Germline assignment: CDR1 ENHRY and CDR2 SYGVKD. V gave up 2 bases and J gave up 6 bases, with 8 bases separating them. CDR3 length: 14 amino acids. The CDR3 reads CAISEPSSNSPLHF. CDR3 DNA sequence: TGTGCCATCAGTGAGCCGTCAAGTAATTCACCCCTCCACTTT.

V and J are TRBV9 and TRBJ1-2; no reliable D call. V gave up 6 bases and J gave up 7 bases, with 16 bases separating them. Germline CDR1 is SGDLS and CDR2 is YYNGEE. This CDR3 has 13 amino acids. This chain's CDR3 is CASMGSGPTGYTF. CDR3 bases: TGTGCCAGCATGGGTTCCGGCCCGACTGGCTACACCTTC.

This clone appeared a few times. The CDR3 DNA is TGTGCCAGCAGTGACGGGCTAGCGGGGGGACCAGACTCCTACGAGCAGTACTTC. It specifies CASSDGLAGGPDSYEQYF. The chain carries TRBV6-4 and TRBJ2-7; 11 nucleotides match TRBD2. Germline V gene data show CDR1 as MRHNA and CDR2 as SNTAGT. V trimming: 2 bases; J trimming: 0 bases; junction bases outside the gene matches: 9. The CDR3 has 18 amino acids.

J is TRBJ2-3 and V is TRBV2; D is uncertain. The germline gives CDR1 SNHLY, CDR2 FYNNEI. The CDR3 sequence is 14 residues long. V gave up 8 bases and J gave up 4 bases, with 16 bases separating them. The CDR3 spells CASRLLVGPDTQYF. The CDR3, as DNA: TGTGCCAGCCGTCTCTTGGTGGGTCCAGATACGCAGTATTTT.

This chain links TRBV5-1 with TRBJ2-2; D possibly corresponds to TRBD2 (6 bases). V was cut by 4 bases and J by 7 bases, with 17 bases left in between. Germline V lookup: CDR1 SGHRS, CDR2 YFSETQ. The CDR3 covers 15 residues. The CDR3: CASSAGPNEGGELFF. CDR3 DNA sequence: TGCGCCAGCAGCGCGGGACCTAACGAGGGCGGGGAGCTGTTTTTT.

This clone was picked up a small number of times. The chain couples TRBV6-1 to TRBJ2-2, with a tentative D call TRBD1 (6 bases). The CDR3 extends over 12 amino acids. Trimming pared 10 bases from V and 10 bases from J, leaving 16 bases between. CDR1 is MNHNS, CDR2 SASEGT, per germline. The CDR3 is CATNYAGAELFF. DNA for the CDR3: TGTGCCACCAACTACGCAGGGGCGGAGCTGTTTTTT.

The gene calls are TRBV4-1 and TRBJ1-3; 8 nucleotides line up with TRBD1. Germline values: CDR1 MGHRA, CDR2 YSYEKL. This CDR3 is built from 18 residues. V was clipped by 4 bases and J by 7 bases; unmatched bases: 18. CDR3 region: CASSLQSTGQVFSNTIYF. The CDR3, as DNA: TGCGCCAGCAGCCTCCAATCTACGGGACAGGTGTTTAGCAACACCATATATTTT.

This chain joins TRBV9 and TRBJ1-6, with 10 bases matching TRBD1. The CDR3 has 14 amino acids. Germline-derived CDR1 and CDR2 are SGDLS and YYNGEE. J lost 10 bases, V lost 3 bases, and 4 bases had no gene match. CDR3 protein: CASSGRDRGSPLHF. The CDR3 region has the DNA TGTGCCAGCAGCGGACGGGACAGGGGCTCACCCCTCCACTTT.

This chain links TRBV7-9 with TRBJ2-5; D may be TRBD2 (6 bases). Trimming shortened V by 3 bases and J by 4 bases, and 15 bases separated the two germline ends. This CDR3 has 15 residues. Germline CDR1 reads SEHNR; CDR2 reads FQNEAQ (reference sequence). The CDR3 loop is CASSFGSQQRETQYF. Written as DNA, the CDR3 is TGTGCCAGCAGCTTCGGGAGCCAACAACGAGAGACCCAGTACTTC.

The chain carries TRBV19 and TRBJ1-2, with unresolved D. The V gene's germline CDR1 is LNHDA and CDR2 SQIVND (reference sequence). The CDR3 extends over 17 amino acids. V lost 10 bases and J lost 2, with 26 bases in between. CDR3 nucleotides: TGTGCCACCTCCTTCCTTAAAGGACGGAGCTACAACTATGGCTACACCTTC. Its protein is CATSFLKGRSYNYGYTF. Full variable domain (remainder filled in from reference TRBV19 and TRBJ1-2): DGGITQSPKYLFRKEGQNVTLSCEQNLNHDAMYWYRQDPGQGLRLIYYSQIVNDFQKGDIAEGYSVSREKKESFPLTVTSAQKNPTAFYLCATSFLKGRSYNYGYTFGSGTRLTVV.

The chain recombines TRBV9 with TRBJ2-3; 10 bases match TRBD2. The germline CDR1 and CDR2 sequences are SGDLS and YYNGEE. Trimming at V came to 4 bases and at J to 15 bases, leaving 14 bases not matched to a gene. The CDR3 is 14 amino acids. The chain's CDR3 is CASSPTTASGSLYF. The DNA of the CDR3 is TGTGCCAGCAGCCCGACGACAGCTAGCGGGAGCCTTTATTTT.